This TCR beta chain was observed in a study of OX40 agonist ivuxolimab in advanced cancers. J lost 5 bases, V lost 4 bases, and 6 bases had no gene match. The germline gives CDR1 LNHDA, CDR2 SQIVND (reference sequence). CDR3 length: 15 amino acids. Clones were read by immunoSEQ multiplex PCR, and TCRdb kept only the in-frame ones, dropping some. The sample has approximately 13,000 clones, roughly 80% seen once. The rearrangement joins TRBV19 to TRBJ2-1, with 9 bases matching TRBD2. The TCR was taken from an adult with an advanced solid tumor such as melanoma, head and neck, liver or kidney cancer. Source: CD4+ or CD8+ T cells sorted from blood, taken in a trial of the OX40 agonist ivuxolimab. CDR3 in DNA: TGTGCCAGTAGTAGAGGACTAGCGTACAACAATGAGCAGTTCTTC. Translated: CASSRGLAYNNEQFF.